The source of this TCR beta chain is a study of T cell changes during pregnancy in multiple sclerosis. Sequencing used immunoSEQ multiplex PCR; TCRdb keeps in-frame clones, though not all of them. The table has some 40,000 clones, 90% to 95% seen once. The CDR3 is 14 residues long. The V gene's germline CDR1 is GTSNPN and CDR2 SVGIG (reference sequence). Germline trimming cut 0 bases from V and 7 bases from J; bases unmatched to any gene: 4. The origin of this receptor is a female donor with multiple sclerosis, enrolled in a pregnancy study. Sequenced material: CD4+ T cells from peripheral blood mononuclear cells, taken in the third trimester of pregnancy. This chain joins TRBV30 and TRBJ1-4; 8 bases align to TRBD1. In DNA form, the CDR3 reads TGTGCCTGGAGTGTCAGGGGGCATGGTGAAAAACTGTTTTTT. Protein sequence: CAWSVRGHGEKLFF.